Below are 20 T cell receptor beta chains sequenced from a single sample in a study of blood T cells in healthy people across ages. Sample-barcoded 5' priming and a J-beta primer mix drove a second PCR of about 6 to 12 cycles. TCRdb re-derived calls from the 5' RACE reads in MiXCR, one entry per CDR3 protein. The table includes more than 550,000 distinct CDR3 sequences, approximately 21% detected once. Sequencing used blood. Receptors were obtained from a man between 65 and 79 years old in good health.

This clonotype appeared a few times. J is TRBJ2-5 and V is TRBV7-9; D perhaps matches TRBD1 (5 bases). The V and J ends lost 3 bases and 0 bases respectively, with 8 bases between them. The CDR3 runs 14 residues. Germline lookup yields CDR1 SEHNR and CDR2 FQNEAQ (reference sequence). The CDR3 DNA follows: TGTGCCAGCAGCTTCCAAGGGGACCAAGAGACCCAGTACTTC. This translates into CASSFQGDQETQYF.

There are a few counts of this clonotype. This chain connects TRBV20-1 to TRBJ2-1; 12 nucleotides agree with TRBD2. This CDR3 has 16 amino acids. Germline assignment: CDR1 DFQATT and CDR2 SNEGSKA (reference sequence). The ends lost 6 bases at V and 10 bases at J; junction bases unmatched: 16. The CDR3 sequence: CSAPPTSGGLAREQFF. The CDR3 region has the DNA TGCAGTGCCCCTCCGACTAGCGGGGGTCTCGCGCGAGAGCAGTTCTTC.

CDR3 amino acids: CASSLRAQGAYGYTF. Here the CDR3 DNA reads TGTGCCAGCAGCTTGAGAGCCCAGGGGGCCTATGGCTACACCTTC. The rearrangement links TRBV5-5 to TRBJ1-2; 8 bases match TRBD1. V trimming: 1 base; J trimming: 4 bases; junction bases outside the gene matches: 6. This CDR3 comprises 15 residues. Germline assignment: CDR1 SGHKS and CDR2 YYEKEE (reference sequence).

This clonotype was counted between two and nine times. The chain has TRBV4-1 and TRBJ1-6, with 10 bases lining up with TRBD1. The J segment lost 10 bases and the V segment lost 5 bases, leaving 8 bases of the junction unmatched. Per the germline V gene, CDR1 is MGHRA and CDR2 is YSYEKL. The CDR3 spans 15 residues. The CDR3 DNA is TGCGCCAGCAGCTTTCGACAGGGGGCTACGTCACCCCTCCACTTT. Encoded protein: CASSFRQGATSPLHF.

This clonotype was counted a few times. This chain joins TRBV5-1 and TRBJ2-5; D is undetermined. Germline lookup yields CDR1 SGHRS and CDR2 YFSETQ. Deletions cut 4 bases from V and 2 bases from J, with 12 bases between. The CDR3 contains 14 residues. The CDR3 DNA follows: TGCGCCAGCAGCATTGGCCAGGCTCAAGAGACCCAGTACTTC. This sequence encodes CASSIGQAQETQYF.

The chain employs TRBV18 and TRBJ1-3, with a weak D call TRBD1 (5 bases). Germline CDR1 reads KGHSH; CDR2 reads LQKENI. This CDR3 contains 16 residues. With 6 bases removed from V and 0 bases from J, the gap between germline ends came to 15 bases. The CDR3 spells CASSPGTRISGNTIYF. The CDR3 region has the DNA TGTGCCAGCTCCCCCGGGACGCGGATCTCTGGAAACACCATATATTTT.

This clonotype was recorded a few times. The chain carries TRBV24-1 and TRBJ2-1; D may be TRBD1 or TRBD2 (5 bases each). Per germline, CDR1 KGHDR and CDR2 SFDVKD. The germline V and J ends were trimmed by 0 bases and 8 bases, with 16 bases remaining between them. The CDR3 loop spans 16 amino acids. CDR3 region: CATSDLRGSGVDEQFF. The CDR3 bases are TGTGCCACCAGTGATTTGCGGGGCTCAGGAGTCGATGAGCAGTTCTTC.

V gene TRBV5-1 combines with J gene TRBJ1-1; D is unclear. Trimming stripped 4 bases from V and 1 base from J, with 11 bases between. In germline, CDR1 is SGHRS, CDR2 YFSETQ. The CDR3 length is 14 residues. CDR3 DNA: TGCGCCAGCAGCCCTGAGGCTTGGAACACTGAAGCTTTCTTT. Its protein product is CASSPEAWNTEAFF.

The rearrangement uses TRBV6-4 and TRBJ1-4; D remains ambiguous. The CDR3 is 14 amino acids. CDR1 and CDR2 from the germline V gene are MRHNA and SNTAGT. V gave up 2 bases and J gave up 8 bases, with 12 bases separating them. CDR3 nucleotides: TGTGCCAGCAGTGACATTTGTGCAGACGAAAAACTGTTTTTT. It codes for CASSDICADEKLFF.

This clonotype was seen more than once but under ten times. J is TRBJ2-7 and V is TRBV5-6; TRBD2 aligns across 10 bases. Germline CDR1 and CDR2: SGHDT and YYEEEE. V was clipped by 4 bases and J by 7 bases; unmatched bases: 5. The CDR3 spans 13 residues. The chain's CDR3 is CASSVVAGGEQYV. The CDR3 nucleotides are TGTGCCAGCAGCGTAGTAGCGGGAGGAGAGCAGTACGTC.

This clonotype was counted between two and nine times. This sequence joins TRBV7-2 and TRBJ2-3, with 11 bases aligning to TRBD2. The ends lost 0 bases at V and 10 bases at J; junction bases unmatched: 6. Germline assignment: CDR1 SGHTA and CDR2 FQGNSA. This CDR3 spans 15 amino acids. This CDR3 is CASSLAGIAGGPQYF. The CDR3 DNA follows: TGTGCCAGCAGCTTAGCGGGGATAGCGGGAGGGCCGCAGTATTTT. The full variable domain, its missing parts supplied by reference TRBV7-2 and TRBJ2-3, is GAGVSQSPSNKVTEKGKDVELRCDPISGHTALYWYRQSLGQGLEFLIYFQGNSAPDKSGLPSDRFSAERTGGSVSTLTIQRTQQEDSAVYLCASSLAGIAGGPQYFGPGTRLTVL.

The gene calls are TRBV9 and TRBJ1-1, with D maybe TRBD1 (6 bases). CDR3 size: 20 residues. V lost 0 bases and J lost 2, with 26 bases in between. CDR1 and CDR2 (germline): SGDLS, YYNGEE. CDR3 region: CASSVDLRRDIPRPNTEAFF. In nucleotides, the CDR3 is TGTGCCAGCAGCGTAGACCTCAGACGGGACATCCCTCGGCCTAACACTGAAGCTTTCTTT.

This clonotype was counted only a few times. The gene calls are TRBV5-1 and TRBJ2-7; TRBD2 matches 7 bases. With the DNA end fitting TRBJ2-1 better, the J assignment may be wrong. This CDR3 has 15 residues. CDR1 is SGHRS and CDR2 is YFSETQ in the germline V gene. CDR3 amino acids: CASSLRLAPGNEQFF. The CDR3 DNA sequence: TGCGCCAGCAGCTTGCGACTAGCCCCTGGGAATGAGCAGTTCTTC.

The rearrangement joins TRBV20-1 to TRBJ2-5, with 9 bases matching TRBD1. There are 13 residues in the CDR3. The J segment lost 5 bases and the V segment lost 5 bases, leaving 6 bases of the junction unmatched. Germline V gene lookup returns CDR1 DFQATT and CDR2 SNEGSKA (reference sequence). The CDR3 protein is CSAPGTGGETQYF. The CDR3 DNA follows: TGCAGTGCTCCCGGAACAGGGGGCGAGACCCAGTACTTC.

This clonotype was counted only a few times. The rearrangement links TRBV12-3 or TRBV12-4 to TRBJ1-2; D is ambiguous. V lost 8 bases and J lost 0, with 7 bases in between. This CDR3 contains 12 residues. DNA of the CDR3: TGTGCCAGCTCCGGGACTAACTATGGCTACACCTTC. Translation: CASSGTNYGYTF.

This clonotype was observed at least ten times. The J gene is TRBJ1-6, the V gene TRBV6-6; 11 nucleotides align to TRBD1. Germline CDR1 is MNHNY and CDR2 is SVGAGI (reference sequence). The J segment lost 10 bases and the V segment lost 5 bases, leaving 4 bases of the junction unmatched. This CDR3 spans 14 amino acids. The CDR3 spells CASSTGTGGSPLHF. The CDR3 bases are TGTGCCAGCAGTACCGGGACAGGGGGGTCACCCCTCCACTTT.

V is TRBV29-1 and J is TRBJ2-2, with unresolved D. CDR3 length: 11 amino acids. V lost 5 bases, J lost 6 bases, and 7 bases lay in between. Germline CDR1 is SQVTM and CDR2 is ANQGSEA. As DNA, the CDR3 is TGCAGCGTTACAGACGCCGGGGAGCTGTTTTTT. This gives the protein CSVTDAGELFF.

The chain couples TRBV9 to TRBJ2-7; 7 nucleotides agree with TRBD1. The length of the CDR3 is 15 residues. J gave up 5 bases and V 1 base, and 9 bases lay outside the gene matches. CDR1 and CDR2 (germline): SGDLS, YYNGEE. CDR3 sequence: CASSVREGGFDEQYF. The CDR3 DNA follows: TGTGCCAGCAGCGTAAGGGAAGGGGGCTTCGACGAGCAGTACTTC.

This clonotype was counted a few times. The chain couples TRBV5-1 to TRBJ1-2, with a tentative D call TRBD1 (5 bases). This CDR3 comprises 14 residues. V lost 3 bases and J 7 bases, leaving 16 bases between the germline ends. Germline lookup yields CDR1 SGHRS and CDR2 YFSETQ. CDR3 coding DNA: TGCGCCAGCAGCTCCAAGACAGATTTGAGTGGCTACACCTTC. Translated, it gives CASSSKTDLSGYTF.

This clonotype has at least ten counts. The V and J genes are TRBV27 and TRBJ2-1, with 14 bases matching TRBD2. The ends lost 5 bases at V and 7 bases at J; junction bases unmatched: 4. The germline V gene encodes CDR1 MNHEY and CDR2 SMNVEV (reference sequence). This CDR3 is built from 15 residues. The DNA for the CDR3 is TGTGCCAGCAGTCCCGGGACTAGCGGGGGTAATGAGCAGTTCTTC. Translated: CASSPGTSGGNEQFF.